These 27 T cell receptor beta chains came from one sample sequenced in a study of shared clonotypes between healthy human individuals. Sequencing was performed with immunoSEQ multiplex PCR; in TCRdb, only in-frame clones are kept and a portion is missing. The sample lists over a million clones, roughly 80% occurring once. Sequencing was done on a sample of memory CD4+ T cells sorted from blood. Noted subset: CD45RA-negative fraction. These receptor sequences come from a man between 18 and 35 years old in good health.

CDR3 sequence reads: CASSYGQGAEAFF. The CDR3 nucleotides read TGTGCCAGCAGTTATGGGCAGGGAGCTGAAGCTTTCTTT. This chain links TRBV6-5 with TRBJ1-1; TRBD1 is a possible D gene (5 bases). Germline CDR1 is MNHEY and CDR2 is SVGAGI. The CDR3 totals 13 residues. Trimming took off 3 bases at V and 6 bases at J, with 11 bases between the two ends.

This clone was seen only a few times. The gene calls are TRBV18 and TRBJ1-5; no firm D call. Between the trimmed V and J ends, which lost 6 bases and 4 bases, there was a span of 10 bases. CDR1 KGHSH and CDR2 LQKENI come from the germline V gene. This CDR3 spans 13 amino acids. CDR3 coding DNA: TGTGCCAGCTCGCCGCACCCTAATCAGCCCCAGCATTTT. Encoded protein: CASSPHPNQPQHF.

This clone has just one count. This rearrangement joins TRBV10-3 to TRBJ2-3, with D possibly TRBD2 on 6 matching bases. There are 12 residues in the CDR3. Trimming pared 11 bases from V and 4 bases from J, leaving 13 bases between. The germline V gene has CDR1 ENHRY and CDR2 SYGVKD. The CDR3 protein is CALGGTSDTQYF. CDR3 in DNA: TGTGCCTTGGGCGGGACTTCAGATACGCAGTATTTT.

This clone was counted between two and nine times. This CDR3 is CASSLAQDPGRTF. CDR3 sequence (DNA): TGTGCCAGCAGCTTAGCGCAGGACCCAGGGCGCACCTTC. V is TRBV7-8 and J is TRBJ1-2; perhaps TRBD1 as D (5 bases). The CDR3 length is 13 residues. The germline V gene has CDR1 SGHVS and CDR2 FQNEAQ. Between the trimmed V and J ends, which lost 0 bases and 13 bases, there was a span of 15 bases.

V gene TRBV9 combines with J gene TRBJ2-3; 11 nucleotides agree with TRBD2. CDR3 length: 16 residues. V lost 4 bases and J lost 0; bases outside the gene matches: 4. CDR1 is SGDLS, CDR2 YYNGEE, per germline. CDR3 sequence reads: CASSLRTSGSTDTQYF. DNA for the CDR3: TGTGCCAGCAGCCTCCGGACTAGCGGGAGCACAGATACGCAGTATTTT.

V usage is TRBV27 and J usage is TRBJ2-3; unclear D gene. The CDR3 is 10 residues long. Germline V lookup: CDR1 MNHEY, CDR2 SMNVEV (reference sequence). Trimming took 8 bases from V and 8 from J, leaving 8 bases between them. The CDR3 spells CASGTITQYF. DNA for the CDR3: TGTGCCAGCGGAACGATTACGCAGTATTTT.

V usage is TRBV2 and J usage is TRBJ2-3; 10 bases agree with TRBD1. This CDR3 region has 15 residues. CDR1 and CDR2 (germline): SNHLY, FYNNEI. The V gene end was trimmed by 7 bases and the J gene end by 3 bases; junction bases not matched to a gene: 7. The CDR3: CASNRQGAGTDTQYF. CDR3 nucleotide sequence: TGTGCCAGCAATCGACAGGGGGCAGGGACAGATACGCAGTATTTT.

This rearrangement joins TRBV5-5 to TRBJ1-4; D perhaps matches TRBD1 (6 bases). The CDR3 totals 16 residues. The germline gives CDR1 SGHKS, CDR2 YYEKEE (reference sequence). V was trimmed by 3 bases and J by 1 base, leaving 13 bases between them. The CDR3 DNA follows: TGTGCCAGCAGCTCCGGGGGCCTAGGAACTAATGAAAAACTGTTTTTT. It translates to CASSSGGLGTNEKLFF.

The CDR3 loop is CASSQDRLGGFFF. In DNA form, the CDR3 reads TGCGCCAGCAGCCAAGACAGGCTGGGGGGATTTTTTTTT. This chain joins TRBV4-1 and TRBJ1-4, with D tentatively TRBD1 (5 bases). V was trimmed by 0 bases and J by 17 bases, leaving 16 bases between them. CDR1 is MGHRA and CDR2 is YSYEKL in the germline V gene. This CDR3 has 13 amino acids.

The gene calls are TRBV6-6 and TRBJ2-7; D remains unclear. V was pared by 7 bases and J by 0 bases, with 13 bases between. The CDR3 has 14 residues. The germline CDR1 and CDR2 sequences are MNHNY and SVGAGI (reference sequence). The CDR3 sequence: CASTLDRVSYEQYF. The CDR3 region has the DNA TGTGCCAGCACCCTGGATAGGGTCTCCTACGAGCAGTACTTC.

CDR3 in amino acids: CAWTPLDRSSYNSPLHF. CDR3 bases: TGTGCCTGGACCCCGTTAGACAGGAGCTCCTATAATTCACCCCTCCACTTT. The genes are TRBV30 and TRBJ1-6; maybe TRBD1 (6 bases). CDR1 and CDR2 from the germline V gene are GTSNPN and SVGIG (reference sequence). This CDR3 comprises 17 residues. Trimming removed 4 bases at V and 0 bases at J, with 16 bases between. Variable domain in full (rest from reference TRBV30 and TRBJ1-6): SQTIHQWPATLVQPVGSPLSLECTVEGTSNPNLYWYRQAAGRGLQLLFYSVGIGQISSEVPQNLSASRPQDRQFILSSKKLLLSDSGFYLCAWTPLDRSSYNSPLHFGNGTRLTVT.

A word on this clone: The same CDR3 can be traced to other DNA sequences in this sample. The gene calls are TRBV7-9 and TRBJ2-5, with D hard to call. Germline-derived CDR1 and CDR2 are SEHNR and FQNEAQ (reference sequence). The CDR3 is 12 residues long. Trimming took 4 bases from V and 2 from J, leaving 5 bases between them. CDR3: CASSWGQETQYF. DNA for the CDR3: TGTGCCAGCAGCTGGGGACAAGAGACCCAGTACTTC. Combining the CDR3 with reference TRBV7-9 and TRBJ2-5 gives the whole variable domain DTGVSQNPRHKITKRGQNVTFRCDPISEHNRLYWYRQTLGQGPEFLTYFQNEAQLEKSRLLSDRFSAERPKGSFSTLEIQRTEQGDSAMYLCASSWGQETQYFGPGTRLLVL.

The CDR3 DNA follows: TGTGCCAGCAGACCGACAGGGGGCAATCAGCCCCAGCATTTT. Translated: CASRPTGGNQPQHF. This chain uses TRBV2 with TRBJ1-5, with TRBD1 identical over 8 bases. The CDR3 runs 14 residues. V was clipped by 6 bases and J by 2 bases; unmatched bases: 3. From germline, CDR1 is SNHLY and CDR2 FYNNEI.

The genes are TRBV27 and TRBJ1-2, with D perhaps TRBD1 (5 bases). The CDR3 totals 13 residues. In germline, CDR1 is MNHEY, CDR2 SMNVEV (reference sequence). Trimming stripped 5 bases from V and 0 bases from J, with 7 bases between. The CDR3 DNA reads TGTGCCAGCAGTAAGGACACTAACTATGGCTACACCTTC. Translating it yields CASSKDTNYGYTF.

This clone was seen a few times. J is TRBJ1-6 and V is TRBV19, with TRBD1 matching 7 bases. CDR1 and CDR2 from the germline V gene are LNHDA and SQIVND (reference sequence). This CDR3 comprises 12 residues. Trimming took 3 bases from V and 14 from J; bases not matched to a gene: 4. The CDR3 DNA follows: TGTGCCAGTAGTATCGCCCAGGGGGCCCTCCACTTT. As protein: CASSIAQGALHF.

The CDR3 DNA sequence: TGTGCCAGCAGCAAGGACTGGACTAGCACAGATACGCAGTATTTT. Translated: CASSKDWTSTDTQYF. The rearrangement links TRBV5-4 to TRBJ2-3; tentative D call: TRBD2 (5 bases). Trimming pared 4 bases from V and 0 bases from J, leaving 12 bases between. CDR3 length equals 15 residues. The germline CDR1 and CDR2 sequences are SGHNT and YYREEE (reference sequence).

This clone was detected only once. The chain links TRBV5-6 to TRBJ2-7; 7 bases are shared with TRBD1. Germline-derived CDR1 and CDR2 are SGHDT and YYEEEE. With 3 bases clipped from V and 3 bases from J, the junction kept 6 bases outside the gene matches. This CDR3 comprises 14 residues. The CDR3 DNA reads TGTGCCAGCAGCTGGGACAGCGACTTCTACGAGCAGTACTTC. This encodes CASSWDSDFYEQYF.

V gene TRBV5-1 combines with J gene TRBJ1-5; D unresolved. Trimming removed 1 base at V and 5 bases at J, with 7 bases between. CDR3 length: 13 residues. The germline CDR1 and CDR2 sequences are SGHRS and YFSETQ. The CDR3, as DNA: TGCGCCAGCAGCTTGAACGGTGATCAGCCCCAGCATTTT. Its translation is CASSLNGDQPQHF.

This clone was counted only a few times. The V and J genes are TRBV2 and TRBJ1-4, with 9 bases fitting TRBD1. CDR1 SNHLY and CDR2 FYNNEI come from the germline V gene. The CDR3 runs 15 residues. V gave up 6 bases and J gave up 5 bases; unmatched junction bases: 7. CDR3 nucleotides: TGTGCCAGCAGCACACCGGGACAGGGAAATGAAAAACTGTTTTTT. Its translation: CASSTPGQGNEKLFF.

The chain has TRBV14 and TRBJ1-4; tentatively, D is TRBD1 (5 bases). Trimming shortened V by 8 bases and J by 5 bases, and 12 bases separated the two germline ends. The germline V gene encodes CDR1 SGHDN and CDR2 FVKESK. CDR3 length equals 13 residues. CDR3 loop: CASQFDRNEKLFF. CDR3 nucleotides: TGTGCCAGCCAGTTTGACAGAAATGAAAAACTGTTTTTT.

The chain links TRBV11-2 to TRBJ1-5; D not certain. V dropped 1 base and J dropped 6 bases, with 4 bases sitting between them. The CDR3 is 12 residues long. CDR1 is SGHAT, CDR2 FQNNGV, per germline. This CDR3 reads CASSLGSQPQHF. CDR3 DNA sequence: TGTGCCAGCAGCTTAGGGTCTCAGCCCCAGCATTTT.

This sequence joins TRBV5-1 and TRBJ2-5; D perhaps matches TRBD1 (5 bases). V was shortened by 5 bases and J by 5 bases, with 16 bases between the two germline ends. Germline CDR1 is SGHRS and CDR2 is YFSETQ. CDR3 length equals 14 residues. CDR3 sequence reads: CASSTGRGRETQYF. The CDR3 DNA follows: TGCGCCAGCAGTACGGGTAGGGGCCGGGAGACCCAGTACTTC.

The CDR3 spells CASSYVMNTEAFF. CDR3 sequence (DNA): TGTGCCAGCAGTTACGTAATGAACACTGAAGCTTTCTTT. V usage is TRBV6-6 and J usage is TRBJ1-1; no firm D call. Between the trimmed V and J ends, which lost 2 bases and 0 bases, there was a span of 4 bases. Per the germline V gene, CDR1 is MNHNY and CDR2 is SVGAGI (reference sequence). The CDR3 covers 13 residues.

The chain has TRBV5-4 and TRBJ2-7; D possibly uses TRBD1 or TRBD2 (5 bases each). Germline lookup yields CDR1 SGHNT and CDR2 YYREEE (reference sequence). The CDR3 has 16 amino acids. The V gene lost 0 bases and the J gene lost 1 base, with 14 bases spanning the gap. The CDR3 DNA reads TGTGCCAGCAGCTTGGCGGCGGGTAAGGGGTCCTACGAGCAGTACTTC. It codes for CASSLAAGKGSYEQYF.

This clone was seen a few times. This likely stems from a read error, as it lies one base from a far larger clone. This same CDR3 is encoded by further DNA sequences in the sample. The chain has TRBV15 and TRBJ2-3, with D unclear. Germline CDR1 is LNHNV and CDR2 is YYDKDF (reference sequence). The CDR3 covers 12 residues. V lost 0 bases, J lost 5 bases, and 3 bases lay in between. CDR3 DNA sequence: TGTGCCACCAGCAGAGACAGAGATACGCAGTATTTT. As protein: CATSRDRDTQYF. The complete variable domain, with remaining parts taken from reference TRBV15 and TRBJ2-3, reads DAMVIQNPRYQVTQFGKPVTLSCSQTLNHNVMYWYQQKSSQAPKLLFHYYDKDFNNEADTPDNFQSRRPNTSFCFLDIRSPGLGDTAMYLCATSRDRDTQYFGPGTRLTVL.

Turning to this clone: The identical CDR3 is also encoded by other nucleotide sequences in the sample. V gene TRBV5-1 combines with J gene TRBJ2-5, with D unclear. Per the germline V gene, CDR1 is SGHRS and CDR2 is YFSETQ. This CDR3 region has 14 residues. Trimming took 0 bases from V and 1 from J, leaving 7 bases between them. CDR3 in amino acids: CASSLGPTQETQYF. CDR3 bases: TGCGCCAGCAGCTTGGGGCCGACCCAAGAGACCCAGTACTTC.

This clone was detected once. This chain links TRBV5-6 with TRBJ1-3; D is uncertain. In germline, CDR1 is SGHDT, CDR2 YYEEEE. The CDR3 totals 14 residues. With 0 bases removed from V and 2 bases from J, the gap between germline ends came to 6 bases. In DNA form, the CDR3 reads TGTGCCAGCAGCTTGGATAGTGCTGGAAACACCATATATTTT. This sequence encodes CASSLDSAGNTIYF.